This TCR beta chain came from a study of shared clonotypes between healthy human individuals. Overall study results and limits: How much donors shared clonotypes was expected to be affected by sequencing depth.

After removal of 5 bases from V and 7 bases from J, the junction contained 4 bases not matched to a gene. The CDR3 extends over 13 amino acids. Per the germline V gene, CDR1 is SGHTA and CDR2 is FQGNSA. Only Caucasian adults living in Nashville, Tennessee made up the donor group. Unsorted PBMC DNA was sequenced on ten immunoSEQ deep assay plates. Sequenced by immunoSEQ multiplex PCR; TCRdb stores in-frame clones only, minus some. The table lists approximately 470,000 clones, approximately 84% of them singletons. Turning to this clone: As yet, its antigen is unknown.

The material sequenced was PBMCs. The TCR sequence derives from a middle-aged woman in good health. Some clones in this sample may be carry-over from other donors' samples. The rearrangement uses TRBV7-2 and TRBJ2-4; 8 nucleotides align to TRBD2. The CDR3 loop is CASSPGRENIQYF. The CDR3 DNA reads TGTGCCAGCAGCCCCGGGAGGGAGAACATTCAGTACTTC.